These 4 T cell receptor beta chains originate from one sample sequenced in a study of shared clonotypes between healthy human individuals (dated by TCRdb to 2020 to 2021). Receptor amplification or capture employed the immunoSEQ multiplex PCR assay. This immuneACCESS table, as held by TCRdb, lists in-frame sequences with V and J called but not all clones. Of the missing ones, under half trace to an unresolved V gene in checked studies; the others have no known cause. Recorded for this sample are roughly 2.5 million clones; over 85% of them occurred a single time. Around 0.14% of the sample is taken by the ten largest. The sequenced sample consisted of naive CD4+ T cells sorted from blood. The cell subset or site label here, explained by the study, means: CD45RA+ positively selected. The receptor source for this set is a man between 18 and 35 years old in good health.

This clone was found a few times. The gene calls are TRBV30 and TRBJ1-6, with D uncertain. Germline CDR1 reads GTSNPN; CDR2 reads SVGIG (reference sequence). V was trimmed by 4 bases and J by 6 bases, leaving 13 bases between them. CDR3 size: 14 residues. CDR3 bases: TGTGCCTGGAACCCCGCAGGCGGTAATTCACCCCTCCACTTT. Its translation: CAWNPAGGNSPLHF.

This clone was counted once. The chain combines TRBV6-1 with TRBJ1-1; D may be TRBD1 (6 bases). Deletions cut 5 bases from V and 2 bases from J, with 12 bases between. This CDR3 contains 14 residues. Germline V gene data show CDR1 as MNHNS and CDR2 as SASEGT. The CDR3 DNA sequence: TGTGCCAGCAGTATACAGGGCGCAAACACTGAAGCTTTCTTT. As protein: CASSIQGANTEAFF.

This chain uses TRBV10-3 with TRBJ2-1; D remains ambiguous. Trimming took 1 base from V and 8 from J, leaving 3 bases between them. This CDR3 has 11 amino acids. Germline values: CDR1 ENHRY, CDR2 SYGVKD. For the CDR3, the DNA is TGTGCCATCAGTGAGTTAGATGAGCAGTTCTTC. Translating it yields CAISELDEQFF.

The gene calls are TRBV5-6 and TRBJ1-2, with D hard to call. Germline-derived CDR1 and CDR2 are SGHDT and YYEEEE. Deletions cut 4 bases from V and 8 bases from J, with 18 bases between. CDR3 length: 14 amino acids. Written as DNA, the CDR3 is TGTGCCAGCAGCCCGGAATCAGTGAGCCGGGGCTACACCTTC. Amino acid sequence: CASSPESVSRGYTF.